This section outlines one T cell receptor beta chain sequence together with its context. At one boundary the junction diverges from the germline segment, which might be a read error. This specimen belongs to a study of blood T cell repertoires in COVID-19. Background on the study: The study drew acute and convalescent COVID-19 samples from the United States, Italy and Spain. T cells, B-cell-depleted T cells, or PBMCs provided the cDNA or gDNA that served as material.

In the original processing: Amplification with reference gene primers provided the estimates of nucleated cell counts. Sequencing was performed with immunoSEQ multiplex PCR; in TCRdb, only in-frame clones are kept and a portion is missing. V and J calls plus clone size are reproduced from that table; the DNA served to infer D and trimming. The table shows around 130,000 clones, with 90% occurring only once. The CDR3 consists of 13 residues. Germline V gene data show CDR1 as SQVTM and CDR2 as ANQGSEA. The receptor was isolated from a man in his fifties or sixties with active COVID-19. Sequencing was carried out using peripheral blood. The chain uses TRBV29-1 and TRBJ1-1, with D unclear. The CDR3 reads CSAEQNMNTEAFF. For the CDR3, the DNA is TGCAGCGCTGAACAGAACATGAACACTGAAGCTTTCTTT. Full variable domain (rest looked up from reference TRBV29-1 and TRBJ1-1): SAVISQKPSRDICQRGTSLTIQCQVDSQVTMMFWYRQQPGQSLTLIATANQGSEATYESGFVIDKFPISRPNLTFSTLTVSNMSPEDSSIYLCSAEQNMNTEAFFGQGTRLTVV.